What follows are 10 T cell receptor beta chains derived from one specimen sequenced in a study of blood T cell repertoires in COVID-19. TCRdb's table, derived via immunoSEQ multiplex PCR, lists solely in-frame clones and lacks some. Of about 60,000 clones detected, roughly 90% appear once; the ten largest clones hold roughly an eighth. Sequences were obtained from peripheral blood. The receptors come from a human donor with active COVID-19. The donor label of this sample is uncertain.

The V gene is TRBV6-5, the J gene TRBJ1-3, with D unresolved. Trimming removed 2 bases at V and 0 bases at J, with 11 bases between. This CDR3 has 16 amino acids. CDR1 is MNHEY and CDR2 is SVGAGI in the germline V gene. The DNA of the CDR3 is TGTGCCAGCAGTTACGGTGGGCAGAACTCTGGAAACACCATATATTTT. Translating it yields CASSYGGQNSGNTIYF.

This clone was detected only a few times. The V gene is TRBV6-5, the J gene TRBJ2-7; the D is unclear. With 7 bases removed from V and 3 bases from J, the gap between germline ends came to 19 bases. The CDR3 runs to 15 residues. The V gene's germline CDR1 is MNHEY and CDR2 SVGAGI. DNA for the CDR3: TGTGCCAGCACAAGTCCCCGAAACTTGGTCTACGAGCAGTACTTC. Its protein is CASTSPRNLVYEQYF.

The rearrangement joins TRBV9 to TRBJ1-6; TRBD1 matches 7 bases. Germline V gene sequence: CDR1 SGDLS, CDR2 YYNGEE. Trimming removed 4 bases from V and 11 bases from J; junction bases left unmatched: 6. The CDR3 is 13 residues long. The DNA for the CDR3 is TGTGCCAGCAGCCCAGGACAGGAGGCACCCCTCCACTTT. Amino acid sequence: CASSPGQEAPLHF.

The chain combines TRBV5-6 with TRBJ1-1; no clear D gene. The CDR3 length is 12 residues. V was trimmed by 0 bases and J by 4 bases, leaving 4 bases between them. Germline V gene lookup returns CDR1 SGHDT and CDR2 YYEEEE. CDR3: CASSLGSTEAFF. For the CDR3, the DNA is TGTGCCAGCAGCTTGGGGAGCACTGAAGCTTTCTTT.

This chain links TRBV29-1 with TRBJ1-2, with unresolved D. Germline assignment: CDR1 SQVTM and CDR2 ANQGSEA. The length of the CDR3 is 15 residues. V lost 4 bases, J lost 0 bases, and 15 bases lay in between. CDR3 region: CSVASPDISNYGYTF. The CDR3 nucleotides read TGCAGCGTTGCCTCCCCAGACATATCTAACTATGGCTACACCTTC.

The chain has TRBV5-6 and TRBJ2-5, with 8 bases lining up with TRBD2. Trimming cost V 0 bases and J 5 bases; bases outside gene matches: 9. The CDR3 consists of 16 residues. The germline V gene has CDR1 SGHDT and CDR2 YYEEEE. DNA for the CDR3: TGTGCCAGCAGCTTGGGGGCGAAGCGGGGGAGGGAGACCCAGTACTTC. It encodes CASSLGAKRGRETQYF.

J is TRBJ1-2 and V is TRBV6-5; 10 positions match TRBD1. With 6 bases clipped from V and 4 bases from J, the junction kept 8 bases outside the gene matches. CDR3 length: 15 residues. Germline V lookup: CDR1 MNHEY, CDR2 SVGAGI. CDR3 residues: CASRPGTGATYGYTF. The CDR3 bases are TGTGCCAGCAGGCCCGGGACAGGGGCCACCTATGGCTACACCTTC.

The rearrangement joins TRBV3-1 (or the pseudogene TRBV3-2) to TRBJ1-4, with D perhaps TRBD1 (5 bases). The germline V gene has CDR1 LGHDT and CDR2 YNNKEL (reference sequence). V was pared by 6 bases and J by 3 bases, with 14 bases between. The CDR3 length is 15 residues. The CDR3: CASSGGAQANEKLFF. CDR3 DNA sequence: TGTGCCAGCAGTGGAGGGGCGCAAGCTAATGAAAAACTGTTTTTT.

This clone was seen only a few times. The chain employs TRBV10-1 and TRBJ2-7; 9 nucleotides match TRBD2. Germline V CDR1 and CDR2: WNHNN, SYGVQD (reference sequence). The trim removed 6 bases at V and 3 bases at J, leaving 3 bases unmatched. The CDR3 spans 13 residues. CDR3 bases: TGCGCCAGCAGCCTGACTAGCGGCTACGAGCAGTACTTC. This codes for CASSLTSGYEQYF.

CDR3 residues: CASSRSGTSRTEQYF. CDR3 DNA sequence: TGTGCCAGCAGCCGCAGCGGGACTAGTAGAACCGAGCAGTACTTC. V and J are TRBV7-9 and TRBJ2-7, with TRBD2 identical over 8 bases. CDR1 and CDR2 (germline): SEHNR, FQNEAQ (reference sequence). This CDR3 is built from 15 residues. V dropped 5 bases and J dropped 6; count of bases not matched to a gene: 12.